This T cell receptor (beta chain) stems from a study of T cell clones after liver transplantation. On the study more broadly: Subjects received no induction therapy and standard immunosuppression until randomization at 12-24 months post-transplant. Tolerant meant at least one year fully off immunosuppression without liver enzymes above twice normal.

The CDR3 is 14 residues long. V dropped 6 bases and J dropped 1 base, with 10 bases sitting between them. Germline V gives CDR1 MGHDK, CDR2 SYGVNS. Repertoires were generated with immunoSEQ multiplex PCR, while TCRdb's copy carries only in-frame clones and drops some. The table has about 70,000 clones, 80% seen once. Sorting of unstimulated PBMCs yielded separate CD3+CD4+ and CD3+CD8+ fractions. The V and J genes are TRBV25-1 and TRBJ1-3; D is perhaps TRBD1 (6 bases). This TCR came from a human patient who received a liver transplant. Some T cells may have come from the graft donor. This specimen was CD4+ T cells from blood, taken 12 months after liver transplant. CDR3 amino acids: CASSPGASGNTIYF. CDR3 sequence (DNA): TGTGCCAGCAGCCCGGGGGCGTCTGGAAACACCATATATTTT.